The present entry profiles one T cell receptor beta chain with its context. Its antigen is currently not known. The sample holds no much larger clone one base away, and base qualities are not on file. Preparation of the library involved PCR. Sequenced using an Illumina MiSeq. cDNA was synthesized with SMARTScribe reverse transcriptase and a 5' template-switch oligo that added a universal priming site. A 12-nucleotide random unique molecular identifier (UMI) was carried by the template-switch oligo, and each cDNA molecule was tagged with this UMI. During reverse transcription, chain-specific reverse primers targeted TCRbeta transcripts. Leftover template-switch adapters were removed by uracil DNA glycosylase treatment, and cDNA was purified using a Qiagen MinElute kit. The first PCR used KAPA HiFi HotStart ReadyMix for around 25 cycles, split across four 50 ul reactions with step-out primers. Products of the first-round PCR were gel-purified before additional amplification. Illumina Nextera adapters were attached in a second PCR of around 8 cycles, and the libraries were then purified and pooled. A 50-nucleotide 5' read captured the UMI barcode for each TCRbeta molecule. The authors' analysis ran thus. The MIGEC toolkit was used to group reads by UMI into consensus reads. Final reads were produced by merging forward and reverse consensus reads with PEAR. Identical UMI-sequence pairs found in more than one library were treated as cross-sample contamination and removed by a custom decontamination script. V(D)J assignment and CDR3 extraction were performed with MIGMAP, a wrapper around IgBLAST. TCR clonotypes were defined by identical V gene, J gene and CDR3 amino acid sequence; CDR1 and CDR2 were not sequenced. TCRdb reanalyzed the raw reads on its own, using fastp at Q25 for trimming and MiXCR for clone calling, and kept in-frame beta chains. A single entry per CDR3 protein holds the most common genes and DNA from its merged rows. The V and J calls and clone size are TCRdb's, not the authors'. The sample profile shows around 1,600 distinct CDR3 sequences; 55% to 75% of them were found once. Around two fifths of the sample is in the top ten clones.

These data belong to a study of robustness of blood B and T cell sequencing (dated by TCRdb to between 2018 and 2020). As for the study more broadly: The goal of the study was to find out how much peripheral blood is required to reliably describe the TCRbeta and IgG repertoires of an individual. In each of the approximately 10 independently drawn blood samples, TCRbeta and IgG repertoires were quantified. As technical replicates, two replicate TCRbeta cDNA libraries were prepared from one shared RNA pool derived from a single 10 ml draw.

On the study overall, not on this receptor specifically: No improvement in the overlap of rare TCRbeta clonotypes was observed when tubes were pooled, implying that much larger blood volumes would be needed for rare TCRbeta clonotypes to be captured. Coverage of the top 10,000 TCRbeta clonotypes approached saturation when 3 or 4 tubes (roughly 27-40 ml blood) were combined. Immediate fractionation was required for EDTA tubes, so the use of EDTA tubes in multi-site collections was limited. A full plateau was not reached by TCRbeta rarefaction curves, suggesting under-sequencing or many low-abundance clonotypes. Every single 10 ml sample contained the 1,000 most abundant TCRbeta clonotypes from the pooled draws. When technical replicate libraries were compared, more than 85% of the top 10,000 TCRbeta clonotypes in one library also turned up in the other. Evidence of cross-contamination, likely from batch processing, showed up in one pair of TCRbeta libraries, so the UMI-sequence pairs shared by that pair of libraries were removed.

TCRbeta repertoires were quantified from mRNA rather than genomic DNA, which captures expressed receptors. Without cell sorting, buffy coat leukocytes were collected into Trizol, and RNA was extracted using the Direct-zol RNA MiniPrep Plus kit. To separate plasma, buffy coat and red blood cells, the EDTA blood tubes were centrifuged right away at 4 degrees C. The germline V gene (reference sequence) sets CDR1 to DFQATT and CDR2 to SNEGSKA. From the cysteine through the phenylalanine, the CDR3 covers 15 amino acids. Solely the CDR3 DNA is kept, with 45 bases framed from the first base. V ends up 5 bases short and J 6 bases short, with an unmatched junction base count of 10.

The sequence came from a human donor in good health. Specimen: peripheral blood. The rearranged chain carries TRBV20-1 and TRBJ2-3; 11 bases in between match TRBD2. The bases read TGCAGTGCTTCGAGACTAGCGGGGCTGGTGGATACGCAGTATTTT. It encodes CSASRLAGLVDTQYF.